Below, 25 T cell receptor beta chains from the same sample are listed, as sequenced in a study of yellow fever vaccine responses in identical twins. From the RT-PCR reads, TCRdb called clonotypes with MiXCR, one entry per CDR3 protein. The repertoire includes 20,000 to 25,000 distinct CDR3 sequences, more than 60% of them detected once, and more than 4.5% sits in the top ten. The starting material was T cells from blood (PBMCs), unsorted or a sorted subset (not recorded which), obtained before or after yellow fever vaccination (not recorded which). These receptors came from a woman aged 18-30 years who received the yellow fever vaccine.

CDR3: CASGQGSGNTIYF. The CDR3 DNA reads as TGTGCCAGCGGACAGGGCTCTGGAAACACCATATATTTT. The chain combines TRBV6-1 with TRBJ1-3; 8 bases are shared with TRBD1. Germline V gene data show CDR1 as MNHNS and CDR2 as SASEGT. This CDR3 has 13 residues. J lost 0 bases, V lost 8 bases, and 0 bases had no gene match.

The chain is built from TRBV3-1 and TRBJ1-5; 9 bases line up with TRBD1. The V gene's germline CDR1 is LGHDT and CDR2 YNNKEL (reference sequence). This CDR3 region has 14 residues. Trimming took 4 bases from V and 4 from J; bases not matched to a gene: 2. The CDR3 reads CASSPTGGNQPQHF. DNA for the CDR3: TGTGCCAGCAGCCCGACAGGGGGAAATCAGCCCCAGCATTTT.

The chain has TRBV18 and TRBJ2-3, with TRBD2 identical over 8 bases. The ends lost 0 bases at V and 7 bases at J; junction bases unmatched: 3. Germline-derived CDR1 and CDR2 are KGHSH and LQKENI. The CDR3 has 14 amino acids. The CDR3 sequence is CASSPPGGAHTQYF. In nucleotides, the CDR3 is TGTGCCAGCTCACCACCCGGGGGGGCGCATACGCAGTATTTT.

V gene TRBV18 combines with J gene TRBJ2-1, with 8 bases matching TRBD1. Losses at the gene ends were 5 bases for V and 6 bases for J; bases not matched to a gene: 9. Germline V gene lookup returns CDR1 KGHSH and CDR2 LQKENI. CDR3 size: 15 residues. The CDR3: CASSESPGGFNEQFF. The CDR3 DNA is TGTGCCAGCTCAGAAAGCCCAGGGGGCTTCAATGAGCAGTTCTTC.

The CDR3 reads CSVERLAGQETQYF. The CDR3, as DNA: TGCAGCGTTGAAAGGCTAGCGGGCCAAGAGACCCAGTACTTC. V usage is TRBV29-1 and J usage is TRBJ2-5, with TRBD2 matching over 8 bases. Unmatched junction bases numbered 3, after V lost 2 bases and J lost 1 base. Germline CDR1 SQVTM, CDR2 ANQGSEA. The CDR3 loop spans 14 amino acids.

The rearrangement links TRBV11-3 to TRBJ2-7; D uncertain. This CDR3 region has 14 residues. The V end lost 0 bases, the J end lost 4 bases, and 10 bases lay between the germline ends. The germline CDR1 and CDR2 sequences are SGHNT and YENEEA. The CDR3 nucleotides read TGTGCCAGCAGCTTAGAGTTGGGTAGGTACGAGCAGTACGTC. Its protein product is CASSLELGRYEQYV.

This chain connects TRBV2 to TRBJ1-1; no firm D call. Germline lookup yields CDR1 SNHLY and CDR2 FYNNEI. Deletions cut 6 bases from V and 3 bases from J, with 11 bases between. The CDR3 consists of 13 residues. The CDR3 here is CASRLEADTEAFF. The CDR3 DNA reads as TGTGCCAGCAGGTTGGAGGCGGACACTGAAGCTTTCTTT. Based on the CDR3 plus reference TRBV2 and TRBJ1-1, the full variable domain is EPEVTQTPSHQVTQMGQEVILRCVPISNHLYFYWYRQILGQKVEFLVSFYNNEISEKSEIFDDQFSVERPDGSNFTLKIRSTKLEDSAMYFCASRLEADTEAFFGQGTRLTVV.

The J gene is TRBJ2-1, the V gene TRBV29-1, with D unresolved. The V end lost 7 bases, the J end lost 8 bases, and 15 bases lay between the germline ends. CDR1 SQVTM and CDR2 ANQGSEA come from the germline V gene. This CDR3 is 12 amino acids long. CDR3 bases: TGCAGCGCCCTGTGGGTACGCGATGAGCAGTTCTTC. Its protein is CSALWVRDEQFF.

The chain links TRBV11-2 to TRBJ1-6, with a possible D match to TRBD1 (5 bases). Germline values: CDR1 SGHAT, CDR2 FQNNGV. With 5 bases removed from V and 7 bases from J, the gap between germline ends came to 15 bases. This CDR3 spans 15 amino acids. The CDR3 DNA sequence: TGTGCCAGCAGCCCCCACCGCTCAGGGAATTCACCCCTCCACTTT. It codes for CASSPHRSGNSPLHF. Based on the CDR3 plus reference TRBV11-2 and TRBJ1-6, the full variable domain is EAGVAQSPRYKIIEKRQSVAFWCNPISGHATLYWYQQILGQGPKLLIQFQNNGVVDDSQLPKDRFSAERLKGVDSTLKIQPAKLEDSAVYLCASSPHRSGNSPLHFGNGTRLTVT.

The rearrangement links TRBV4-2 to TRBJ2-2, with a weak D call TRBD1 (6 bases). Trimming stripped 6 bases from V and 2 bases from J, with 13 bases between. CDR3 size: 15 residues. CDR1 and CDR2 from the germline V gene are LGHNA and YNFKEQ. CDR3 sequence reads: CASSTGTKNTGELFF. The CDR3 DNA is TGTGCCAGCAGTACCGGGACAAAAAACACCGGGGAGCTGTTTTTT.

V and J are TRBV4-1 and TRBJ2-5; D possibly matches TRBD1 or TRBD2 (5 bases each). Germline assignment: CDR1 MGHRA and CDR2 YSYEKL. CDR3 length equals 14 residues. Trimming pared 2 bases from V and 2 bases from J, leaving 9 bases between. CDR3 sequence: CASSQWGRQETQYF. The DNA for the CDR3 is TGCGCCAGCAGCCAATGGGGACGGCAAGAGACCCAGTACTTC.

This clonotype is a singleton in its sample. The J gene is TRBJ2-1, the V gene TRBV5-6; 10 bases are shared with TRBD2. CDR1 SGHDT and CDR2 YYEEEE come from the germline V gene. V shed 0 bases, J shed 3 bases, and the junction held 9 bases outside the gene matches. The CDR3 extends over 18 amino acids. The CDR3 loop is CASSLGLAGELGYNEQFF. In DNA form, the CDR3 reads TGTGCCAGCAGCTTGGGCCTAGCGGGAGAATTAGGCTACAATGAGCAGTTCTTC. The full variable domain, in which reference TRBV5-6 and TRBJ2-1 provide the parts outside the CDR3, is DAGVTQSPTHLIKTRGQQVTLRCSPKSGHDTVSWYQQALGQGPQFIFQYYEEEERQRGNFPDRFSGHQFPNYSSELNVNALLLGDSALYLCASSLGLAGELGYNEQFFGPGTRLTVL.

The table lists this clonotype with a count of one. This chain uses TRBV28 with TRBJ1-1, with 10 bases identical to TRBD1. Trimming removed 5 bases from V and 5 bases from J; junction bases left unmatched: 5. Germline V gene sequence: CDR1 MDHEN, CDR2 SYDVKM. The CDR3 length is 14 residues. CDR3 nucleotides: TGTGCCAGCAGTCCGGGACAGGGGATGACTGAAGCTTTCTTT. Translation: CASSPGQGMTEAFF.

The chain recombines TRBV11-3 with TRBJ2-5; the match to TRBD1 covers 8 bases. Germline CDR1 and CDR2: SGHNT and YENEEA. The CDR3 contains 14 residues. The V segment lost 5 bases and the J segment 1 base; nucleotides outside the gene matches: 3. The CDR3 reads CASSLGQAQETQYF. DNA for the CDR3: TGTGCCAGCAGCCTGGGACAGGCCCAAGAGACCCAGTACTTC.

The J gene is TRBJ2-3, the V gene TRBV5-5; D is perhaps TRBD1 (6 bases). The CDR3 length is 14 residues. Germline V lookup: CDR1 SGHKS, CDR2 YYEKEE (reference sequence). V lost 6 bases, J lost 0 bases, and 11 bases lay in between. CDR3 bases: TGTGCCAGCAACCACGGACAGAGCACAGATACGCAGTATTTT. It is translated as CASNHGQSTDTQYF.

The V gene is TRBV7-1, the J gene TRBJ2-1, with TRBD2 matching over 11 bases. TRBV7-1 is recorded as an ORF, its role being uncertain. CDR3 size: 17 residues. With V trimmed by 2 bases and J by 4 bases, 7 bases remained unmatched. This CDR3 reads CASSSRGGTSGYNEQFF. Written as DNA, the CDR3 is TGTGCCAGCAGCTCAAGAGGGGGGACTAGCGGATACAATGAGCAGTTCTTC.

V usage is TRBV15 and J usage is TRBJ1-6; the match to TRBD1 covers 7 bases. Germline lookup yields CDR1 LNHNV and CDR2 YYDKDF (reference sequence). This CDR3 is built from 15 residues. The V segment lost 0 bases and the J segment 6 bases; nucleotides outside the gene matches: 2. The DNA of the CDR3 is TGTGCCACCAGCAGAGAGGGACAGCCTAATTCACCCCTCCACTTT. It codes for CATSREGQPNSPLHF.

The V call is TRBV29-1, the J call TRBJ2-7; weak D call: TRBD1 (6 bases). Per germline, CDR1 SQVTM and CDR2 ANQGSEA. V was clipped by 0 bases and J by 2 bases, with 14 bases between them. This CDR3 spans 15 amino acids. The CDR3 sequence is CSVEEVVGAAYEQYF. For the CDR3, the DNA is TGCAGCGTTGAAGAAGTTGTGGGGGCCGCCTACGAGCAGTACTTC.

CDR3 nucleotides: TGCGCCAGCAGCCTATTGTTAGACTCGGGCGAAAAACTGTTTTTT. Translation: CASSLLLDSGEKLFF. The rearrangement joins TRBV4-1 to TRBJ1-4; unclear D gene. There are 15 residues in the CDR3. CDR1 is MGHRA and CDR2 is YSYEKL in the germline V gene. V lost 4 bases to trimming and J lost 8 bases, with 17 bases between them.

The chain carries TRBV19 and TRBJ2-1; D call uncertain. Per the germline V gene, CDR1 is LNHDA and CDR2 is SQIVND (reference sequence). The germline V and J ends were trimmed by 0 bases and 7 bases, with 13 bases remaining between them. The CDR3 has 15 residues. CDR3 sequence reads: CASSIERLQGNEQFF. The CDR3 region has the DNA TGTGCCAGTAGTATAGAAAGGCTGCAAGGTAATGAGCAGTTCTTC. The entire variable domain, with the rest obtained from reference TRBV19 and TRBJ2-1, is as follows: DGGITQSPKYLFRKEGQNVTLSCEQNLNHDAMYWYRQDPGQGLRLIYYSQIVNDFQKGDIAEGYSVSREKKESFPLTVTSAQKNPTAFYLCASSIERLQGNEQFFGPGTRLTVL.

The rearrangement joins TRBV12-3 or TRBV12-4 to TRBJ1-3; no firm D call. CDR3 length equals 11 residues. V lost 6 bases, J lost 9 bases, and 9 bases lay in between. CDR3 bases: TGTGCCAGCAGAATGGGCGGCACCATATATTTT. Residues: CASRMGGTIYF.

The J gene is TRBJ2-5, the V gene TRBV7-9; a weak D match, TRBD1 (5 bases). This CDR3 is built from 14 residues. Germline V gives CDR1 SEHNR, CDR2 FQNEAQ (reference sequence). Trimming took off 0 bases at V and 2 bases at J, with 7 bases between the two ends. CDR3 nucleotides: TGTGCCAGCAGCTTAGCCAGGGAACAAGAGACCCAGTACTTC. Its protein product is CASSLAREQETQYF. Combining the CDR3 with reference TRBV7-9 and TRBJ2-5 gives the whole variable domain DTGVSQNPRHKITKRGQNVTFRCDPISEHNRLYWYRQTLGQGPEFLTYFQNEAQLEKSRLLSDRFSAERPKGSFSTLEIQRTEQGDSAMYLCASSLAREQETQYFGPGTRLLVL.

The chain recombines TRBV12-3 or TRBV12-4 with TRBJ1-4; D not resolved. CDR3 length: 15 residues. Trimming left V 1 base short and J 8 bases short, with 14 bases between. The CDR3: CASSLGTEVTEKLFF. The CDR3 DNA sequence: TGTGCCAGCAGTTTAGGGACCGAGGTTACCGAAAAACTGTTTTTT.

The chain has TRBV2 and TRBJ2-3, with TRBD1 matching over 7 bases. Germline CDR1 and CDR2: SNHLY and FYNNEI. The length of the CDR3 is 14 residues. The junction had 1 base not matched to a gene; V was cut back by 1 base and J by 3 bases. CDR3 sequence: CASSEEQGTDTQYF. The CDR3 coding sequence is TGTGCCAGCAGTGAAGAACAGGGGACAGATACGCAGTATTTT.

This clonotype was detected only a few times. The V gene is TRBV27, the J gene TRBJ1-2; possible D gene TRBD1, 5 bases. The V and J ends lost 2 bases and 6 bases respectively, with 16 bases between them. CDR1 MNHEY and CDR2 SMNVEV come from the germline V gene (reference sequence). The CDR3 runs to 15 residues. For the CDR3, the DNA is TGTGCCAGCAGTTTAGGGGGGTACCCTTACCATGGCTACACCTTC. This codes for CASSLGGYPYHGYTF.